This TCR beta chain was found in a study of cytomegalovirus exposure and HLA in healthy donors. Study-wide findings and caveats: A later analysis found that most CMV-associated TCR beta chains appeared HLA-restricted.

Donors likely had unrecorded immune exposures despite being nominally healthy when sampled. It was with 60 Vbeta and 13 Jbeta primers that the PCR ran. Sequencing was performed with immunoSEQ multiplex PCR; in TCRdb, only in-frame clones are kept and a portion is missing. Of roughly 100,000 clones listed, 76% are singletons. The germline V gene has CDR1 SGHRS and CDR2 YFSETQ. V dropped 4 bases and J dropped 5; count of bases not matched to a gene: 14. This CDR3 region has 17 residues. A single count supports this clone. Its antigen remains unknown. Source material: PBMCs. This TCR derives from a middle-aged man in good health and CMV-seronegative. The rearrangement uses TRBV5-1 and TRBJ1-1; 10 bases align to TRBD1. CDR3 bases: TGCGCCAGCAGCCCCCTCACCGGGACAGGGGTGACTACTGAAGCTTTCTTT. This codes for CASSPLTGTGVTTEAFF.